The sequence of this T cell receptor beta chain was determined in a study of T cells after yellow fever vaccination. Broader study findings: It was a weaker secondary response, yet one that peaked faster, at day 5 versus 15. Relatively few clonotypes were ones that appeared in both CD4 and CD8 compartments. Booster sampling recovered most clones from primary vaccination (under 97% CD4, approximately 90% CD8). Abundant bulk-population clonotypes could contaminate the FACS-sorted repertoires.

There are many counts of this clonotype. Its antigen is as yet unknown. TCRdb independently ran MiXCR on the 5' RACE reads; one entry per CDR3 protein. The table shows about 340,000 distinct CDR3 sequences, with under 5% occurring only once. After removal of 2 bases from V and 1 base from J, the junction contained 14 bases not matched to a gene. Per germline, CDR1 SGHRS and CDR2 YFSETQ. The CDR3 is made up of 20 amino acids. This chain links TRBV5-1 with TRBJ2-5; 13 positions agree with TRBD2. Sequenced material: PBMCs, taken 5 days after the yellow fever booster vaccination. The TCR was taken from a man between 18 and 35 years old who received the YFV17D yellow fever vaccine. The CDR3 loop reads CASSFLTAGLAGTFQETQYF. For the CDR3, the DNA is TGCGCCAGCAGCTTCCTTACTGCGGGACTAGCGGGGACCTTCCAAGAGACCCAGTACTTC.